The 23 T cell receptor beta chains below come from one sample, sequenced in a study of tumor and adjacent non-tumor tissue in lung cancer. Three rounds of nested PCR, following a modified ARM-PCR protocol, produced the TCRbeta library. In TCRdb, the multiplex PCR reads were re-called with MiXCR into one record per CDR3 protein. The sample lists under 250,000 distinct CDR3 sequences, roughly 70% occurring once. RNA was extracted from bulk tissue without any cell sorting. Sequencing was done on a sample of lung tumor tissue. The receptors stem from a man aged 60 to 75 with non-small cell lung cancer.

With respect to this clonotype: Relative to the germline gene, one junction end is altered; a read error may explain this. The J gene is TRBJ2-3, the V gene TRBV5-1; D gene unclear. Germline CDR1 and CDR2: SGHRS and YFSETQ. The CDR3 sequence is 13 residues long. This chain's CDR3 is CTSSLVVTDTQYF. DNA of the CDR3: TGCACCAGCAGCTTGGTTGTCACAGATACGCAGTATTTT. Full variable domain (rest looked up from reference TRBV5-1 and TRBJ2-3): KAGVTQTPRYLIKTRGQQVTLSCSPISGHRSVSWYQQTPGQGLQFLFEYFSETQRNKGNFPGRFSGRQFSNSRSEMNVSTLELGDSALYLCTSSLVVTDTQYFGPGTRLTVL.

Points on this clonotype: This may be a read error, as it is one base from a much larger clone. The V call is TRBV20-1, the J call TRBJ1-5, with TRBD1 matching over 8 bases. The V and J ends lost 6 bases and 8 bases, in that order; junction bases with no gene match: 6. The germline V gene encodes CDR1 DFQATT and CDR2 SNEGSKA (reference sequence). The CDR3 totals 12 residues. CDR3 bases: TGCAGTGCCGGACAGGGAAGTAAGCCCCAGCATTTT. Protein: CSAGQGSKPQHF.

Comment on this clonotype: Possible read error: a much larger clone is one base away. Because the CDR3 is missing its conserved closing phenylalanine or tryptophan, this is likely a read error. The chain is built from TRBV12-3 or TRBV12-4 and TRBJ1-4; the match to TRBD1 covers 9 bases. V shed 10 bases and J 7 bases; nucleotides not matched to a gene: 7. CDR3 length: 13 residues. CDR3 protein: CATRGTGLEKLFL. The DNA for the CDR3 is TGTGCCACCAGGGGGACAGGGCTTGAAAAACTGTTTCTT.

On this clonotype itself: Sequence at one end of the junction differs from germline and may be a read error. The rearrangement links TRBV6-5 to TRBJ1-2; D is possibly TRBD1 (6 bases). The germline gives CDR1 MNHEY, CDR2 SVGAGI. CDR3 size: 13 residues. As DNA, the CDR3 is TGCGCCAGCAGTTACCCGAGGGGGGACGGCTACAACTTC. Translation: CASSYPRGDGYNF.

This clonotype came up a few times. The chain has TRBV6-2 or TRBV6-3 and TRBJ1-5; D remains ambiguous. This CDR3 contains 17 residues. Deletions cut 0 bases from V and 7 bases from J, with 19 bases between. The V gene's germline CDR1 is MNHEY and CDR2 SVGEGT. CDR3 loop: CASSYSYLRTAEQPQHF. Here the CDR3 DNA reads TGTGCCAGCAGTTACTCATACCTACGGACGGCCGAACAGCCCCAGCATTTT.

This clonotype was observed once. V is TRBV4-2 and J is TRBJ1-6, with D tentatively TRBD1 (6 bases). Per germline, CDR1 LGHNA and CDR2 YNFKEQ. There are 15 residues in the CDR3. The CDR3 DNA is TGTGACAACAGCCAAGAAGGGGGGGGTGGCTCACCCCTCCACTTT. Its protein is CDNSQEGGGGSPLHF.

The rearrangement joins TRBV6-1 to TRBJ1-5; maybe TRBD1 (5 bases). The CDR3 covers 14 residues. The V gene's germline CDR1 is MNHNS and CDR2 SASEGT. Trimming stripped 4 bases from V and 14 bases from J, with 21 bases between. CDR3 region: CASSGGTSQEPKHF. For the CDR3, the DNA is TGTGCCAGCAGTGGAGGGACGTCCCAGGAACCCAAGCATTTT.

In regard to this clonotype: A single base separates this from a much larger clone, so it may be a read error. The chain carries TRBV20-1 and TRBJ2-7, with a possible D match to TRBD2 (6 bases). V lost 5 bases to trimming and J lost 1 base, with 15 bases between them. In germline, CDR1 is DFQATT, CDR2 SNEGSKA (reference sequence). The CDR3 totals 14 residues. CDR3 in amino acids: CSASGGIGSYEQYF. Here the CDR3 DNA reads TGCAGTGCTTCCGGAGGGATAGGGTCCTACGAGCAGTACTTC.

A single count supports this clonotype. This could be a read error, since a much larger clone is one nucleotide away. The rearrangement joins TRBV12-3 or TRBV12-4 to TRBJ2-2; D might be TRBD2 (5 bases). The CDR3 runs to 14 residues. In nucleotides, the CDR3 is TGTGCCAGCAGAAGAGCGGAGAACACCGGGGAGCTGTGTTTT. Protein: CASRRAENTGELCF.

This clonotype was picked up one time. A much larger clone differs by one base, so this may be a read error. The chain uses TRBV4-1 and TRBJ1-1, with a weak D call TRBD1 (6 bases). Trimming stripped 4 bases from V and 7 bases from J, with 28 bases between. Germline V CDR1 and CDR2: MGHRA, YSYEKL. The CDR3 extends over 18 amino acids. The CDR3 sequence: CASSLIAWDGTNTDEAFF. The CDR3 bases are TGCGCCAGCAGCCTAATAGCGTGGGATGGGACAAATACCGATGAAGCTTTCTTT.

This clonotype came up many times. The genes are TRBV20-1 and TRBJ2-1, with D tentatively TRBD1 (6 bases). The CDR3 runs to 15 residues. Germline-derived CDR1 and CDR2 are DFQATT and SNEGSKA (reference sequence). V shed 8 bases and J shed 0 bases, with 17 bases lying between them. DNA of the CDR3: TGCAGTAGAAACAGGGTGGGGAGCTCCTACAATGAGCAGTTCTTC. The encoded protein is CSRNRVGSSYNEQFF.

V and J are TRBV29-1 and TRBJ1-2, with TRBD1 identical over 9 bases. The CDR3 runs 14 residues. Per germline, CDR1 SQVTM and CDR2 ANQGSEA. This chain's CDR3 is CSVLHTRTGDGYTF. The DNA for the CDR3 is TGCAGTGTTCTCCACACCAGGACAGGGGATGGCTACACCTTC.

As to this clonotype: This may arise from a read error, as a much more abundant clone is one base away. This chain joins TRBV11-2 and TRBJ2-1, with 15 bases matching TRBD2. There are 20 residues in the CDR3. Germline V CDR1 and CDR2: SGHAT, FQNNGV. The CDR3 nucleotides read TGTGCCAGCAGCTTGCGCCAACCGGGACTAGCGGGAGGTCCGGACAATAAGCAGTTCTTC. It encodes CASSLRQPGLAGGPDNKQFF.

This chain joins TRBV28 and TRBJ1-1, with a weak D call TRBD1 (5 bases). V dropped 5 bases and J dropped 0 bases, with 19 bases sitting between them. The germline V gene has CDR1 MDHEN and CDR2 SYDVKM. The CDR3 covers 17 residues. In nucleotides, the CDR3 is TGTGCCAGCAGTATAAGACGGGGAGACAGCTTGAACACTGAAGCTTTCTTT. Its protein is CASSIRRGDSLNTEAFF.

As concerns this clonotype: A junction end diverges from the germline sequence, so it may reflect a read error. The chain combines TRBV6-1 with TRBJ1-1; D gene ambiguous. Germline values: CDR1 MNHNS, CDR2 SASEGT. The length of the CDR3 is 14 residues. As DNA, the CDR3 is TGTGCCAGCAATTTTGGTTTTTCGAACACTGAAGTTATCTTT. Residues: CASNFGFSNTEVIF.

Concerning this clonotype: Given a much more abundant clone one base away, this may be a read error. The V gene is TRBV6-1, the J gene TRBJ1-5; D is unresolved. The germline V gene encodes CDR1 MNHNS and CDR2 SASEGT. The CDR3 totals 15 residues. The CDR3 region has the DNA TGTGGCAGCAGTGAACCTGGGATTAGCAATCAGCCCCAGCATTTT. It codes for CGSSEPGISNQPQHF.

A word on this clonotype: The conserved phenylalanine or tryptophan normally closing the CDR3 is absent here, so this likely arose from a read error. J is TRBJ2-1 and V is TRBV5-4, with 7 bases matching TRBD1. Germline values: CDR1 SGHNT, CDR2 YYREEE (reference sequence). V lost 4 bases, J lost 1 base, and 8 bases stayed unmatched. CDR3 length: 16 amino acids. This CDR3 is CASSQGQTRSYNEQFL. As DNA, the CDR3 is TGTGCCAGCAGCCAGGGACAGACCAGATCCTACAATGAGCAGTTCCTC.

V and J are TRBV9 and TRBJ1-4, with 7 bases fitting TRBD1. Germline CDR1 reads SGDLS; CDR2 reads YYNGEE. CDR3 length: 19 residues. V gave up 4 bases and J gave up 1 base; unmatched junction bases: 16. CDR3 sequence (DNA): TGTGCCAGCAGCCGAGGGGACAGTCGAATGAATGTAACTAATGAAAAACTGTTTTTT. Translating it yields CASSRGDSRMNVTNEKLFF.

CDR3 DNA sequence: TGTGCCAGCAGTAGGAGTCGGCGTTTGGCTGGCTACACCTTC. Protein: CASSRSRRLAGYTF. V and J are TRBV12-3 or TRBV12-4 and TRBJ1-2; D is unresolved. Trimming took 5 bases from V and 7 from J, leaving 17 bases between them. The CDR3 totals 14 residues.

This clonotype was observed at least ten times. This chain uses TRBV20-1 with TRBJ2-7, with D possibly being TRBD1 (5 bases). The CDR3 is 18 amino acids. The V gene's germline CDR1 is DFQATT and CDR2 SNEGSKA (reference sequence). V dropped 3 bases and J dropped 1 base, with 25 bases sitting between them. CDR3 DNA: TGCAGTGCTAGGCTTCTCAAGGCCTCAGGGTTCCCTTCCTACGAGCAGTACTTC. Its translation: CSARLLKASGFPSYEQYF.

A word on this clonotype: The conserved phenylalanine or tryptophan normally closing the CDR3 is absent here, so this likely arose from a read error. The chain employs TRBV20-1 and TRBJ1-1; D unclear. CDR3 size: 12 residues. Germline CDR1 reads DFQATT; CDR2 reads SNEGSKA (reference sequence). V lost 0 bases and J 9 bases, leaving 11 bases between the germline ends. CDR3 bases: TGCAGTGCTAGAGAGGATATGGGGAAAGCTTTCTTA. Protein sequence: CSAREDMGKAFL.

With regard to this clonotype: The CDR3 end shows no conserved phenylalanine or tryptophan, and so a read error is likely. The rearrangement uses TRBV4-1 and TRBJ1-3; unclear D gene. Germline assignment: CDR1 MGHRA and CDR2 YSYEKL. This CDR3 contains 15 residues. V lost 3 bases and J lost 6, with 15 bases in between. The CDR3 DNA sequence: TGCGCCAGCAGCCACGGTAGAAATGTGGAAAACACCATATATTCT. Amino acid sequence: CASSHGRNVENTIYS.

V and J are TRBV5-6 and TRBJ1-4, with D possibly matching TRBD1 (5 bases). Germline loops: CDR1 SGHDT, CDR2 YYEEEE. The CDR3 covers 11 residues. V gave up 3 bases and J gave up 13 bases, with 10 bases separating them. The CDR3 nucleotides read TGTGCCAGCAGCTCCAAGACAGTACTGTTTTTT. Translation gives CASSSKTVLFF.